This TCR beta chain was sequenced in a study of monozygotic twins with inflammatory bowel disease. The CDR3 extends over 16 amino acids. Germline CDR1 is MNHNS and CDR2 is SASEGT. UMIs that had a 6-nucleotide sample barcode were put in using template switching. From its re-call of the 5' RACE reads, TCRdb lists each CDR3 protein once, without DNA. Here the sample table reports around 410,000 distinct CDR3 sequences. The chain is built from TRBV6-1 and TRBJ1-4. This receptor was obtained from a human donor with ulcerative colitis or Crohn's disease, or a healthy co-twin of an affected twin (not recorded which). Sample: blood. The CDR3 sequence: CASSRGTSRKGEKLFF.